This T cell receptor (beta chain) originates from a study of graft-versus-host responses after intestinal transplantation. Study-level background: Anti-thymocyte globulin served as induction for all recipients, who then took tacrolimus and steroids for two to three years. Study findings and constraints: Researchers found GvH clones in recipient marrow, and some showed up first in ileum or blood. High graft-versus-host to host-versus-graft clonal ratios were found in allografts of patients who had graft-donor T cell macrochimerism.

This table comes from immunoSEQ multiplex PCR, and its TCRdb copy is limited to in-frame clones, with some not included. Of 100,000 to 130,000 clones in the sample, roughly 87% were seen once. Concerning this clone itself: Its specificity is unknown.

The sequence came from a human donor who was the organ donor for an intestinal transplant. The sample in question was unstimulated CD4+ T cells sorted from spleen or lymph node cells, obtained before transplant.

CDR3 loop: CASSLGGFGTGDYEQYF. In nucleotides, the CDR3 is TGTGCCAGCAGCTTAGGGGGGTTTGGGACAGGGGACTACGAGCAGTACTTC. This chain links TRBV11-3 with TRBJ2-7; 10 positions match TRBD1. This CDR3 has 17 residues. Germline assignment: CDR1 SGHNT and CDR2 YENEEA. V lost 1 base and J lost 3; bases outside the gene matches: 9.